The present entry profiles one T cell receptor (beta chain) with its context. This sample was included in a study of blood T cell repertoires in COVID-19. Patients in Seattle were enrolled during active infection, then followed longitudinally. In the original processing: Cell counts per sample came from amplifying reference gene primers. Here immunoSEQ multiplex PCR was the method, and the copy in TCRdb shows in-frame clones only, minus some. That table supplies the V and J calls and clone size; D and trimming were determined from the DNA. There are 100,000 to 150,000 clones in the sample; 75% to 90% occur only once, and around 3% lies in the top ten. The sequence derives from an elderly woman with COVID-19, enrolled during active disease. Sample: peripheral blood.

The CDR3 loop is CASSIKVWATQYF. CDR3 bases: TGTGCCAGCAGCATAAAGGTTTGGGCGACCCAGTACTTC. This chain joins TRBV21-1 and TRBJ2-5; the D segment call TRBD1 is taken from the table without a DNA check. TRBV21-1 is a listed pseudogene. The CDR3 contains 13 residues.